The 9 T cell receptor beta chains in this list originate from one sample, sequenced in a study of tumor-infiltrating lymphocytes in localized non-small cell lung cancer. Clones were read by immunoSEQ multiplex PCR, and TCRdb kept only the in-frame ones, dropping some. The profile covers 13,000 or so clones, with around 68% appearing a single time and approximately 9% taken by the ten largest. Sequencing was carried out using uninvolved lung tissue not adjacent to the tumor. All receptors derive from a human donor with non-small cell lung cancer.

The V gene is TRBV2, the J gene TRBJ1-5; D perhaps matches TRBD1 (5 bases). Germline lookup yields CDR1 SNHLY and CDR2 FYNNEI. This CDR3 contains 17 residues. V lost 6 bases to trimming and J lost 0 bases, with 18 bases between them. The CDR3 coding sequence is TGTGCCAGCAGACCAACTTTGACAGATTATAGCAATCAGCCCCAGCATTTT. It yields the protein CASRPTLTDYSNQPQHF.

CDR3 DNA sequence: TGTGCCACCAGCAGAGATCACGGCTATGGCTACACCTTC. Its protein is CATSRDHGYGYTF. V and J are TRBV15 and TRBJ1-2, with D unclear. CDR3 length equals 13 residues. Germline V gene sequence: CDR1 LNHNV, CDR2 YYDKDF (reference sequence). Trimming stripped 0 bases from V and 4 bases from J, with 6 bases between. Complete variable domain (other parts from reference TRBV15 and TRBJ1-2): DAMVIQNPRYQVTQFGKPVTLSCSQTLNHNVMYWYQQKSSQAPKLLFHYYDKDFNNEADTPDNFQSRRPNTSFCFLDIRSPGLGDTAMYLCATSRDHGYGYTFGSGTRLTVV.

The chain employs TRBV4-3 and TRBJ1-2, with a tentative D call TRBD1 (5 bases). CDR3 size: 16 residues. Germline V gives CDR1 LGHNA, CDR2 YSLEER. The germline V and J ends were trimmed by 0 bases and 0 bases, with 11 bases remaining between them. The CDR3 protein is CASSQDEGRTNYGYTF. CDR3 sequence (DNA): TGCGCCAGCAGCCAAGACGAGGGACGGACTAACTATGGCTACACCTTC.

V is TRBV6-5 and J is TRBJ1-2, with a possible D match to TRBD1 (6 bases). Trimming took 6 bases from V and 4 from J, leaving 9 bases between them. The CDR3 is 12 residues long. The germline V gene encodes CDR1 MNHEY and CDR2 SVGAGI. The DNA of the CDR3 is TGTGCCAGCAGACAGGGCACCTATGGCTACACCTTC. It encodes CASRQGTYGYTF.

This sequence joins TRBV7-9 and TRBJ1-2; no clear D gene. Trimming removed 0 bases at V and 8 bases at J, with 4 bases between. This CDR3 comprises 11 residues. The germline gives CDR1 SEHNR, CDR2 FQNEAQ (reference sequence). The CDR3 region has the DNA TGTGCCAGCAGCTTAGCAAGGGGCTACACCTTC. Its translation is CASSLARGYTF. Based on the CDR3 plus reference TRBV7-9 and TRBJ1-2, the full variable domain is DTGVSQNPRHKITKRGQNVTFRCDPISEHNRLYWYRQTLGQGPEFLTYFQNEAQLEKSRLLSDRFSAERPKGSFSTLEIQRTEQGDSAMYLCASSLARGYTFGSGTRLTVV.

The rearrangement uses TRBV6-6 and TRBJ2-7; D call uncertain. V was pared by 7 bases and J by 0 bases, with 13 bases between. Germline V CDR1 and CDR2: MNHNY, SVGAGI (reference sequence). The CDR3 runs to 14 residues. The CDR3 coding sequence is TGTGCCAGCAACCCCGACTTTACCTCCTACGAGCAGTACTTC. Residues: CASNPDFTSYEQYF.

The chain joins TRBV29-1 to TRBJ2-5, with 7 bases matching TRBD2. CDR3 length equals 14 residues. Germline values: CDR1 SQVTM, CDR2 ANQGSEA. The trim removed 2 bases at V and 5 bases at J, leaving 8 bases unmatched. The CDR3, as DNA: TGCAGCGTTGAATCGTCTAGCGGTAGGGAGACCCAGTACTTC. Amino acid sequence: CSVESSSGRETQYF.

The chain couples TRBV6-4 to TRBJ1-1; D call uncertain. Germline V gene data show CDR1 as MRHNA and CDR2 as SNTAGT. The CDR3 runs to 13 residues. V lost 5 bases to trimming and J lost 2 bases, with 9 bases between them. CDR3 nucleotides: TGTGCCAGCAGTTGGACCGAAAACACTGAAGCTTTCTTT. This sequence encodes CASSWTENTEAFF.

The chain employs TRBV5-1 and TRBJ2-3; D unclear. This CDR3 has 13 residues. Deletions cut 0 bases from V and 5 bases from J, with 7 bases between. Germline CDR1 and CDR2: SGHRS and YFSETQ. CDR3 nucleotides: TGCGCCAGCAGCTTGGGGGCTGAAGATACGCAGTATTTT. Protein: CASSLGAEDTQYF.